The 32 T cell receptor beta chains listed next were all sequenced from one sample in a study of vaccination and CD4 T cells after COVID-19. Treatment of the sample: roughly 10-day PBMC culture with coronavirus spike peptide pools or control peptides (ViraFEST assay). CD4+ T cells that came from the unexposed donor were collected before the COVID-19 pandemic (2011-2018). With the Oncomine TCR Beta short-read assay, DNA from cultured CD4+ T cells was sequenced. DNA came from CD4+ T cells after culture. TCRdb reprocessed the PCR reads via MiXCR and lists one record per CDR3 protein. This table holds under 10,000 distinct CDR3 sequences, approximately 30% found once. The antigens for these receptors are not known. Sample: CD4+ T cells from blood, cultured in vitro. Receptors were obtained from a human donor in good health.

This clonotype has a handful of counts. V and J are TRBV7-8 and TRBJ2-5, with a tentative D call TRBD1 (6 bases). The CDR3 loop spans 17 amino acids. Trimming cost V 2 bases and J 5 bases, with 21 bases left between them. The germline CDR1 and CDR2 sequences are SGHVS and FQNEAQ. CDR3 nucleotide sequence: TGTGCCAGCAGCTTAAATAGGTTTAGGGGGAGCGGCGAGACCCAGTACTTC. Translated, it gives CASSLNRFRGSGETQYF.

This clonotype has a handful of counts. The CDR3 region is CASSKSTGMGYGYTF. In DNA form, the CDR3 reads TGTGCCAGTAGTAAATCGACAGGGATGGGCTATGGCTACACCTTC. This chain uses TRBV19 with TRBJ1-2; 7 bases are a match to TRBD1. Trimming removed 4 bases from V and 4 bases from J; junction bases left unmatched: 9. The germline CDR1 and CDR2 sequences are LNHDA and SQIVND (reference sequence). The CDR3 extends over 15 amino acids. Using reference TRBV19 and TRBJ1-2 for the parts outside the CDR3, the full variable domain is DGGITQSPKYLFRKEGQNVTLSCEQNLNHDAMYWYRQDPGQGLRLIYYSQIVNDFQKGDIAEGYSVSREKKESFPLTVTSAQKNPTAFYLCASSKSTGMGYGYTFGSGTRLTVV.

This clonotype was seen a handful of times. The rearrangement links TRBV21-1 to TRBJ2-7; the table's D call, TRBD1, was not checked against the DNA. TRBV21-1 counts as a pseudogene. The CDR3 is 12 residues long. The CDR3 DNA reads TGTGCCAGCAGCGGGACATCCTACGAGCAGTACTTC. The encoded protein is CASSGTSYEQYF.

Only a few counts were recorded for this clonotype. The chain links TRBV24-1 to TRBJ2-1; a weak D match, TRBD1 (5 bases). CDR1 KGHDR and CDR2 SFDVKD come from the germline V gene. V lost 5 bases to trimming and J lost 0 bases, with 16 bases between them. The CDR3 runs to 17 residues. Here the CDR3 reads CATSGWTRAISYNEQFF. Here the CDR3 DNA reads TGTGCCACCAGTGGTTGGACAAGGGCCATCTCCTACAATGAGCAGTTCTTC.

The V gene is TRBV19, the J gene TRBJ1-1; D is ambiguous. The ends were cut back, 3 bases at V and 2 bases at J, with 19 bases in the middle. The V gene's germline CDR1 is LNHDA and CDR2 SQIVND (reference sequence). CDR3 length equals 17 residues. The CDR3: CASSMWAGSGGNTEAFF. The CDR3, as DNA: TGTGCCAGTAGTATGTGGGCCGGTTCCGGCGGCAACACTGAAGCTTTCTTT. The variable domain in full, with the rest retrieved from reference TRBV19 and TRBJ1-1, is DGGITQSPKYLFRKEGQNVTLSCEQNLNHDAMYWYRQDPGQGLRLIYYSQIVNDFQKGDIAEGYSVSREKKESFPLTVTSAQKNPTAFYLCASSMWAGSGGNTEAFFGQGTRLTVV.

This clonotype was seen more than once but under ten times. The gene calls are TRBV2 and TRBJ1-1; a weak D match, TRBD1 (5 bases). In germline, CDR1 is SNHLY, CDR2 FYNNEI. This CDR3 is 14 amino acids long. Trimming removed 4 bases from V and 3 bases from J, with 12 bases in between. The DNA for the CDR3 is TGTGCCAGCAGTGTCATTAGGGGTGACACTGAAGCTTTCTTT. Its protein product is CASSVIRGDTEAFF.

This clonotype was observed a handful of times. The chain employs TRBV2 and TRBJ1-2; the D gene is possibly TRBD1 (5 bases). This CDR3 is built from 15 residues. The V and J ends lost 7 bases and 8 bases respectively, with 23 bases between them. CDR1 is SNHLY and CDR2 is FYNNEI in the germline V gene. DNA for the CDR3: TGTGCCAGCAACCCGCGGGGAGGGGTGGTACAGGGCTACACCTTC. Protein: CASNPRGGVVQGYTF. Variable domain in full (rest from reference TRBV2 and TRBJ1-2): EPEVTQTPSHQVTQMGQEVILRCVPISNHLYFYWYRQILGQKVEFLVSFYNNEISEKSEIFDDQFSVERPDGSNFTLKIRSTKLEDSAMYFCASNPRGGVVQGYTFGSGTRLTVV.

This clonotype was counted a few times. The V gene is TRBV4-1, the J gene TRBJ2-7, with 15 bases that match TRBD2. The CDR3 totals 15 residues. The junction had 2 bases not matched to a gene; V was cut back by 1 base and J by 7 bases. Germline CDR1 reads MGHRA; CDR2 reads YSYEKL. CDR3 in amino acids: CASSQGTSGRGEQYF. DNA of the CDR3: TGCGCCAGCAGCCAAGGGACTAGCGGGAGGGGGGAGCAGTACTTC.

A few counts support this clonotype. The chain recombines TRBV9 with TRBJ2-5; either TRBD1 or TRBD2 may fit D (5 bases each). Germline V CDR1 and CDR2: SGDLS, YYNGEE. The CDR3 consists of 13 residues. V lost 1 base and J lost 5, with 9 bases in between. Here the CDR3 DNA reads TGTGCCAGCAGCGTAACAGGCGGGGAGACCCAGTACTTC. Translation: CASSVTGGETQYF.

The rearrangement links TRBV6-1 to TRBJ1-6; D remains ambiguous. The V end lost 6 bases, the J end lost 6 bases, and 9 bases lay between the germline ends. CDR1 and CDR2 (germline): MNHNS, SASEGT. The CDR3 has 13 amino acids. The CDR3 here is CASRMAVNSPLHF. The CDR3 bases are TGTGCCAGCAGAATGGCAGTTAATTCACCCCTCCACTTT.

A few counts support this clonotype. The rearrangement links TRBV6-5 to TRBJ2-3; D is perhaps TRBD1 (6 bases). V was trimmed by 2 bases and J by 0 bases, leaving 12 bases between them. Germline V CDR1 and CDR2: MNHEY, SVGAGI. The CDR3 sequence is 16 residues long. CDR3 DNA sequence: TGTGCCAGCAGTTACCAGACAGGAGCTAGCACAGATACGCAGTATTTT. Its protein is CASSYQTGASTDTQYF.

This clonotype has a handful of counts. The CDR3, as DNA: TGTGCCAGCAGCTCCGACAGGGGAGCCTCCTACGAGCAGTACTTC. Its translation is CASSSDRGASYEQYF. This rearrangement joins TRBV7-2 to TRBJ2-7; the match to TRBD1 covers 8 bases. With 4 bases clipped from V and 0 bases from J, the junction kept 5 bases outside the gene matches. CDR3 size: 15 residues. Germline loops: CDR1 SGHTA, CDR2 FQGNSA.

The V gene is TRBV12-3 or TRBV12-4, the J gene TRBJ1-2; the D is unclear. V was trimmed by 5 bases and J by 1 base, leaving 2 bases between them. CDR3 length equals 11 residues. The DNA for the CDR3 is TGTGCCAGCAGTAGTAACTATGGCTACACCTTC. Protein sequence: CASSSNYGYTF.

The chain uses TRBV20-1 and TRBJ2-1, with 9 bases lining up with TRBD2. Germline CDR1 DFQATT, CDR2 SNEGSKA (reference sequence). With 6 bases clipped from V and 4 bases from J, the junction kept 10 bases outside the gene matches. The CDR3 has 15 residues. CDR3 sequence: CSAGPSGRLYNEQFF. CDR3 nucleotides: TGCAGTGCCGGTCCCAGCGGGAGGTTATACAATGAGCAGTTCTTC.

This clonotype is labeled medium-sized (0.01 to 0.1%). The chain combines TRBV20-1 with TRBJ1-1; D gene uncertain. Trimming removed 3 bases at V and 5 bases at J, with 13 bases between. Germline CDR1 is DFQATT and CDR2 is SNEGSKA (reference sequence). There are 13 residues in the CDR3. This CDR3 is CSASGLPGTEAFF. CDR3 bases: TGCAGTGCTAGTGGGTTGCCGGGGACTGAAGCTTTCTTT.

The V call is TRBV6-5, the J call TRBJ1-2; D not certain. The CDR3 runs to 13 residues. Trimming removed 4 bases from V and 4 bases from J, with 10 bases in between. Germline lookup yields CDR1 MNHEY and CDR2 SVGAGI. CDR3 DNA sequence: TGTGCCAGCAGTTTTTCGAGCAGCTATGGCTACACCTTC. It yields the protein CASSFSSSYGYTF.

This clonotype was counted a few times. The chain is built from TRBV1 and TRBJ1-6. TRBV1 is a pseudogene segment. The CDR3 spans 15 residues. The CDR3 nucleotides are TGCACCAGCAGCCCGGGTTCCAGCCTTCCGGCACCCCTCCACTTT. Amino acid sequence: CTSSPGSSLPAPLHF.

The rearrangement links TRBV20-1 to TRBJ2-4; TRBD2 agrees at 8 bases. This CDR3 contains 13 residues. Per the germline V gene, CDR1 is DFQATT and CDR2 is SNEGSKA (reference sequence). J gave up 10 bases and V 3 bases, and 8 bases lay outside the gene matches. CDR3 coding DNA: TGCAGTGCTAGTACCCCGACTAGCGTAATTCAGTACTTC. As protein: CSASTPTSVIQYF.

The chain joins TRBV20-1 to TRBJ2-7; D is unresolved. This CDR3 region has 13 residues. Trimming stripped 6 bases from V and 5 bases from J, with 17 bases between. Germline assignment: CDR1 DFQATT and CDR2 SNEGSKA (reference sequence). The CDR3 protein is CSAPSAYSDEQYF. The CDR3 DNA follows: TGCAGTGCCCCGAGCGCATATTCCGACGAGCAGTACTTC.

This clonotype was counted between two and nine times. This chain uses TRBV20-1 with TRBJ2-7; a possible D gene is TRBD1 (6 bases). CDR3 size: 14 residues. CDR1 is DFQATT and CDR2 is SNEGSKA in the germline V gene (reference sequence). V was cut by 3 bases and J by 10 bases, with 22 bases left in between. In DNA form, the CDR3 reads TGCAGTGCTAGTCAGGTCGTGGACAGCCCCCTTCAGTACTTC. Protein: CSASQVVDSPLQYF.

The table lists this clonotype with a few counts. The chain carries TRBV20-1 and TRBJ1-2, with D unresolved. V lost 3 bases and J 2 bases, leaving 7 bases between the germline ends. The CDR3 length is 12 residues. The germline V gene has CDR1 DFQATT and CDR2 SNEGSKA (reference sequence). CDR3 nucleotides: TGCAGTGCTAGCGGAGAAAACTATGGCTACACCTTC. Translation: CSASGENYGYTF.

Sample share makes this clonotype medium-sized. V gene TRBV15 combines with J gene TRBJ1-5; TRBD1 is a possible D gene (6 bases). The ends were cut back, 1 base at V and 2 bases at J, with 12 bases in the middle. The CDR3 is 16 amino acids. Germline V gene sequence: CDR1 LNHNV, CDR2 YYDKDF (reference sequence). CDR3 in amino acids: CATSRGAGDRNQPQHF. As DNA, the CDR3 is TGTGCCACCAGCAGAGGGGCAGGGGACCGCAATCAGCCCCAGCATTTT.

The rearrangement uses TRBV28 and TRBJ2-5; a possible D gene is TRBD1 (7 bases). The CDR3 is 15 amino acids. The ends were cut back, 5 bases at V and 5 bases at J, with 18 bases in the middle. Germline CDR1 MDHEN, CDR2 SYDVKM. Written as DNA, the CDR3 is TGTGCCAGCAGTCGGACAGGAGGGCTTCCCGAGACCCAGTACTTC. The encoded protein is CASSRTGGLPETQYF.

The V gene is TRBV6-1, the J gene TRBJ2-2, with no clear D. The CDR3 has 11 residues. Germline V CDR1 and CDR2: MNHNS, SASEGT. The V end was cut by 4 bases, the J end by 13 bases, with 10 bases between. The CDR3 bases are TGTGCCAGCAGTGTGGATAGGGCGCTGTTTTTT. This translates into CASSVDRALFF.

The V and J genes are TRBV19 and TRBJ1-1; D call uncertain. CDR3 length: 13 residues. The V and J ends lost 5 bases and 3 bases respectively, with 10 bases between them. CDR1 LNHDA and CDR2 SQIVND come from the germline V gene (reference sequence). CDR3 sequence (DNA): TGTGCCAGTAGTTTTGATGGGGACACTGAAGCTTTCTTT. This codes for CASSFDGDTEAFF.

This rearrangement joins TRBV30 to TRBJ1-5, with unresolved D. The CDR3 runs 13 residues. Germline values: CDR1 GTSNPN, CDR2 SVGIG (reference sequence). V was shortened by 6 bases and J by 0 bases, with 9 bases between the two germline ends. The CDR3 nucleotides are TGTGCCTGCCGACATGATAGCAATCAGCCCCAGCATTTT. The encoded protein is CACRHDSNQPQHF.

Only a few counts were recorded for this clonotype. The chain employs TRBV20-1 and TRBJ2-2; 12 nucleotides agree with TRBD1. The junction had 6 bases not matched to a gene; V was cut back by 3 bases and J by 4 bases. Germline V gene data show CDR1 as DFQATT and CDR2 as SNEGSKA (reference sequence). The CDR3 runs to 16 residues. The CDR3 protein is CSASRGTGGRTGELFF. The CDR3, as DNA: TGCAGTGCTAGCCGAGGGACAGGGGGCCGCACCGGGGAGCTGTTTTTT.

The chain links TRBV7-9 to TRBJ2-3, with 14 bases that match TRBD2. The junction had 3 bases not matched to a gene; V was cut back by 5 bases and J by 5 bases. This CDR3 comprises 15 residues. Per the germline V gene, CDR1 is SEHNR and CDR2 is FQNEAQ (reference sequence). The CDR3 DNA reads TGTGCCAGCAGCCCGGGACTAGCGGGAGTAGATACGCAGTATTTT. It specifies CASSPGLAGVDTQYF.

This clonotype was detected a few times. The genes are TRBV7-9 and TRBJ1-1; D unclear. Germline-derived CDR1 and CDR2 are SEHNR and FQNEAQ (reference sequence). V shed 3 bases and J shed 0 bases, with 8 bases lying between them. This CDR3 has 14 amino acids. CDR3 sequence reads: CASSFDGMNTEAFF. Here the CDR3 DNA reads TGTGCCAGCAGCTTCGACGGAATGAACACTGAAGCTTTCTTT.

This sequence joins TRBV6-1 and TRBJ2-7, with a weak D call TRBD1 (6 bases). CDR1 is MNHNS and CDR2 is SASEGT in the germline V gene. V was trimmed by 6 bases and J by 4 bases, leaving 16 bases between them. The CDR3 runs 14 residues. For the CDR3, the DNA is TGTGCCAGCAGCAATCGACAGGTGTGGTACGAGCAGTACTTC. Its protein is CASSNRQVWYEQYF.

This clonotype appeared a few times. This chain connects TRBV19 to TRBJ1-5; D ambiguous. Germline assignment: CDR1 LNHDA and CDR2 SQIVND (reference sequence). The V end was cut by 0 bases, the J end by 5 bases, with 11 bases between. This CDR3 is 15 amino acids long. CDR3 sequence (DNA): TGTGCCAGTAGTATAGATCAGCGAGGAGATCAGCCCCAGCATTTT. This encodes CASSIDQRGDQPQHF. Variable domain in full (rest from reference TRBV19 and TRBJ1-5): DGGITQSPKYLFRKEGQNVTLSCEQNLNHDAMYWYRQDPGQGLRLIYYSQIVNDFQKGDIAEGYSVSREKKESFPLTVTSAQKNPTAFYLCASSIDQRGDQPQHFGDGTRLSIL.

This clonotype was counted a few times. The chain combines TRBV6-1 with TRBJ1-1; 8 nucleotides line up with TRBD1. The trim removed 6 bases at V and 5 bases at J, leaving 14 bases unmatched. The CDR3 sequence is 16 residues long. Per the germline V gene, CDR1 is MNHNS and CDR2 is SASEGT. The CDR3 sequence: CASSSPTGQGGTEAFF. In nucleotides, the CDR3 is TGTGCCAGCAGCAGCCCGACCGGACAGGGAGGGACTGAAGCTTTCTTT.